The T cell receptor (beta chain) under discussion was sequenced for a study of blood T cells in healthy people across ages. Broader study findings: Strongly correlated with naive T cell percentage was TCR beta diversity. Per-million-T-cell TCR beta diversity fell roughly linearly with age.

It was with a sample-barcoded 5' primer and a J-beta primer mix that a second PCR of roughly 7 to 12 cycles was run. TCRdb ran MiXCR on the 5' RACE reads and lists one entry per CDR3 protein. Among about a million distinct CDR3 sequences listed, roughly half were seen once. Germline CDR1 is DFQATT and CDR2 is SNEGSKA (reference sequence). This CDR3 spans 21 amino acids. Trimming took 2 bases from V and 7 from J, leaving 36 bases between them. In the case of this clonotype: Its antigen is unknown.

Every donor gave ten milliliters of peripheral blood. The total RNA that was extracted per sample amounted to at least 5.5 micrograms. The sequenced sample was blood. The TCR was taken from a woman aged 60-75 years in good health. V gene TRBV20-1 combines with J gene TRBJ2-1; unclear D gene. CDR3 sequence reads: CSARFREYPTPAHLLGNEQFF. The CDR3, as DNA: TGCAGTGCTAGATTCAGAGAGTACCCGACTCCGGCTCACCTTCTAGGTAATGAGCAGTTCTTC.